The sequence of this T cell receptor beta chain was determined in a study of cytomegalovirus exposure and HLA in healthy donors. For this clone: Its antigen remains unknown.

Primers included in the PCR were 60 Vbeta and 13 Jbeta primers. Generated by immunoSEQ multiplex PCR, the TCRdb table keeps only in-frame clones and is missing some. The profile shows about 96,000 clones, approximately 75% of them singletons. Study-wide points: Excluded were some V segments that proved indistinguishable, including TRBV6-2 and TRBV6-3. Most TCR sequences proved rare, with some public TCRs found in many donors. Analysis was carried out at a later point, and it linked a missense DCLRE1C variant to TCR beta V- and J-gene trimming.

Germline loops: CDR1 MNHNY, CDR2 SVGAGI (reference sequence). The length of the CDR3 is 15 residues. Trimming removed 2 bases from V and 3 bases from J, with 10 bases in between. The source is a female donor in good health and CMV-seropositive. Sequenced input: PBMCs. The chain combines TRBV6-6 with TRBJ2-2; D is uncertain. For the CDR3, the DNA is TGTGCCAGCAGTTACGCACTATCCTACACCGGGGAGCTGTTTTTT. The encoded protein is CASSYALSYTGELFF.